These T cell receptor beta chains were read from a single sample in a study of shared clonotypes between healthy human individuals. The repertoire was sequenced with immunoSEQ multiplex PCR; TCRdb's copy has only in-frame clones and lacks some. The profile shows fewer than 150,000 clones, more than 65% of them singletons. Sequencing was done on a sample of memory CD8+ T cells sorted from blood. The receptor set was obtained from a woman aged 25 to 39 in good health. Each CDR3 is given with its conserved first and last residue. The D gene is left open where the match is weak. Clone sizes are given selectively: once, few, many, or a class where the clone is expanded.

D: NA; J: TRBJ1-4; size: NA; V: TRBV25-1; CDR3: CASSDRGKLFF; DNA: TGTGCCAGCAGTGACCGGGGGAAACTGTTTTTT
D: TRBD2; J: TRBJ2-1; size: few; V: TRBV6-1; CDR3: CASSAAGTSVYNEQFF; DNA: TGTGCCAGCAGTGCCGCCGGGACTAGCGTCTACAATGAGCAGTTCTTC
D: NA; J: TRBJ2-7; size: once; V: TRBV7-2; CDR3: CASSKNNSGQRSYEQYF; DNA: TGTGCCAGCAGCAAAAACAACAGTGGCCAACGCTCCTACGAGCAGTACTTC
D: NA; J: TRBJ2-3; size: NA; V: TRBV25-1; CDR3: CASSEPGHQGGTQYF; DNA: TGTGCCAGCAGTGAGCCGGGGCATCAAGGCGGTACGCAGTATTTT
D: TRBD1; J: TRBJ2-3; size: once; V: TRBV13; CDR3: CASSFLEGQGTTPSTDTQYF; DNA: TGTGCCAGCAGCTTTTTGGAGGGACAGGGGACTACCCCTTCCACAGATACGCAGTATTTT
D: NA; J: TRBJ2-7; size: NA; V: TRBV15; CDR3: CATSRDGVRGYEQYF; DNA: TGTGCCACCAGCAGAGATGGGGTCAGGGGATACGAGCAGTACTTC
D: NA; J: TRBJ2-7; size: NA; V: TRBV5-1; CDR3: CASSPGRWGSYEQYF; DNA: TGCGCCAGCAGCCCGGGACGGTGGGGCTCCTACGAGCAGTACTTC
D: NA; J: TRBJ1-5; size: NA; V: TRBV5-1; CDR3: CASSLGDLPGQPQHF; DNA: TGCGCCAGCAGCTTGGGGGACCTCCCCGGTCAGCCCCAGCATTTT
D: NA; J: TRBJ2-7; size: NA; V: TRBV6-1; CDR3: CASSEEEGGTYEQYF; DNA: TGTGCCAGCAGTGAAGAGGAGGGCGGAACCTACGAGCAGTACTTC
D: TRBD1; J: TRBJ2-7; size: once; V: TRBV5-1; CDR3: CASSLDPTPQGAYF; DNA: TGCGCCAGCAGCTTGGACCCCACCCCCCAGGGGGCCTACTTC
D: NA; J: TRBJ2-7; size: NA; V: TRBV7-9; CDR3: CASSLRRPYFDEQYF; DNA: TGTGCCAGCAGCCTGCGACGTCCGTATTTTGACGAGCAGTACTTC
D: NA; J: TRBJ1-5; size: NA; V: TRBV28; CDR3: CASIPPRVGTGQPQHF; DNA: TGTGCCAGCATCCCTCCCCGGGTGGGTACGGGTCAGCCCCAGCATTTT
D: NA; J: TRBJ1-5; size: NA; V: TRBV2; CDR3: CASSGSGNQPQHF; DNA: TGTGCCAGCAGTGGTTCCGGCAATCAGCCCCAGCATTTT
D: NA; J: TRBJ1-2; size: NA; V: TRBV23-1; CDR3: CASSPLRRRAYGYTF; DNA: TGCGCCAGCAGTCCCCTGCGCAGGCGGGCCTATGGCTACACCTTC
D: TRBD2; J: TRBJ2-6; size: NA; V: TRBV2; CDR3: CASSESRGLAGPSSGANVLTF; DNA: TGTGCCAGCAGTGAGAGTAGGGGACTAGCGGGACCGAGCTCTGGGGCCAACGTCCTGACTTTC
D: TRBD1; J: TRBJ2-3; size: few; V: TRBV25-1; CDR3: CASSGRTGGAPDTQYF; DNA: TGTGCCAGCAGTGGAAGGACAGGGGGCGCACCAGATACGCAGTATTTT
D: TRBD2; J: TRBJ2-2; size: NA; V: TRBV7-9; CDR3: CAPGLAGEGELFF; DNA: TGTGCCCCGGGACTAGCGGGAGAGGGGGAGCTGTTTTTT
D: NA; J: TRBJ2-7; size: NA; V: TRBV28; CDR3: CASQISPGPQYF; DNA: TGTGCCAGCCAAATATCACCGGGACCTCAGTACTTC
D: NA; J: TRBJ2-7; size: NA; V: TRBV4-2; CDR3: CASSPGRLAGNFYEQYF; DNA: TGTGCCAGCAGCCCCGGAAGGTTGGCAGGGAATTTTTACGAGCAGTACTTC
D: NA; J: TRBJ2-2; size: many; V: TRBV5-6; CDR3: CASSQRDLGNTGELFF; DNA: TGTGCCAGCAGCCAACGGGACTTAGGAAACACCGGGGAGCTGTTTTTT
D: TRBD1; J: TRBJ2-7; size: once; V: TRBV2; CDR3: CASSGTGGNEQYF; DNA: TGTGCCAGCAGCGGGACAGGGGGCAACGAGCAGTACTTC
D: NA; J: TRBJ1-5; size: NA; V: TRBV15; CDR3: CATSRDSGDGNQPQHF; DNA: TGTGCCACCAGCAGAGATTCAGGGGATGGCAATCAGCCCCAGCATTTT